Described below is a single TCR beta chain sequence and its context. No antigen is known for it. Per germline, CDR1 SGHTA and CDR2 FQGNSA. Trimming cost V 1 base and J 2 bases, with 15 bases left between them. The length of the CDR3 is 18 residues. This sample was taken from a study of post-analysis software for immune sequencing data. Study-wide results and limits: There was significantly lower normalized Chao1 diversity in multiple sclerosis patients than in controls. Patients carried 5 or 6 TRBV segments more frequently than controls did, and TRBV5-6, TRBV5-1 and TRBV20-1 were among them.

TCR beta libraries were prepared from cDNA with unique molecular identifiers. TCRdb used MiXCR to reprocess the PCR reads, holding one entry per CDR3 protein. The table includes roughly 730,000 distinct CDR3 sequences, roughly 29% detected once. The TCR was taken from a girl between 10 and 17 years old with multiple sclerosis. Input material: blood. The rearrangement uses TRBV7-2 and TRBJ2-6, with a tentative D call TRBD2 (6 bases). CDR3 sequence (DNA): TGTGCCAGCAGCTTAGTTGGGACTGGCTTCACTGGGGCCAACGTCCTGACTTTC. Protein product: CASSLVGTGFTGANVLTF.